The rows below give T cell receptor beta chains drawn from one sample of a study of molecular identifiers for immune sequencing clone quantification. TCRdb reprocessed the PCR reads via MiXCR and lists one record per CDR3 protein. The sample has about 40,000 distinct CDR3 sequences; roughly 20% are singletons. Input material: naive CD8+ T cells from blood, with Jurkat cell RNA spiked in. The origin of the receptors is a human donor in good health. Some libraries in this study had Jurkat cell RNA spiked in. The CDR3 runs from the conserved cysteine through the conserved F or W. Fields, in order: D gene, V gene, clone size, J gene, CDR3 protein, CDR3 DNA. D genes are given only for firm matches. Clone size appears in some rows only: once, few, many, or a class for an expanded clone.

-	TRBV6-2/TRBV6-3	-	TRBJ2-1	CASSYSSSPGGTNYNEQFF	TGTGCCAGCAGTTACTCGTCTTCCCCAGGCGGGACCAACTACAATGAGCAGTTCTTC
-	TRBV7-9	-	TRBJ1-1	CASGHEGNTEAFF	TGTGCCAGCGGCCATGAGGGGAACACTGAAGCTTTCTTT
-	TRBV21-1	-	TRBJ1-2	CASSKWQAPFVSGYTF	TGTGCCAGCAGCAAGTGGCAGGCCCCCTTTGTGTCTGGCTACACCTTC
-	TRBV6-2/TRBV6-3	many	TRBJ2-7	CASSYSIMTTRYEQYF	TGTGCCAGCAGTTACTCGATAATGACCACCCGGTACGAGCAGTACTTC
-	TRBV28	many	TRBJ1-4	CASSEKRTFVEKLFF	TGTGCCAGCAGTGAAAAGAGGACATTCGTCGAAAAACTGTTTTTT
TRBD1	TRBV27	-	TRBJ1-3	CASSPSGTGGLVGNTIYF	TGTGCCAGCAGTCCCTCCGGGACAGGGGGGTTGGTTGGAAACACCATATATTTT
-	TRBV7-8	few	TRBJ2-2	CANSLVSGWSGELFF	TGTGCCAACAGCTTAGTCTCAGGGTGGTCCGGGGAGCTGTTTTTT
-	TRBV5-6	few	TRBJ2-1	CASSLTGQNEQFF	TGTGCCAGCAGCTTGACAGGGCAGAATGAGCAGTTCTTC
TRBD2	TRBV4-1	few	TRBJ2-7	CASSQGLAGDEQYF	TGCGCCAGCAGCCAAGGGCTAGCGGGAGACGAGCAGTACTTC
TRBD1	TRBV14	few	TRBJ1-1	CASSQTGEWGEAFF	TGTGCCAGCAGCCAGACAGGGGAGTGGGGTGAAGCTTTCTTT
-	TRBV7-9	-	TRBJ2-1	CASSRLRNEQFF	TGTGCCAGCAGCCGACTACGCAATGAGCAGTTCTTC
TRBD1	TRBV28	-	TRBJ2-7	CASSFLRDREAYEQYF	TGTGCCAGCAGTTTTCTCCGGGACAGGGAGGCCTACGAGCAGTACTTC
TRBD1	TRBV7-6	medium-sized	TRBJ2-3	CASSQGAGTDTQYF	TGTGCCAGCAGCCAGGGGGCGGGCACAGATACGCAGTATTTT
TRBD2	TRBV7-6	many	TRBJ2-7	CASSLARAVPGGGEQYF	TGTGCCAGCAGCTTAGCGCGGGCCGTCCCGGGGGGAGGCGAGCAGTACTTC
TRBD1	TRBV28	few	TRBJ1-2	CASSDRSDDGYTF	TGTGCCAGTTCGGACAGGTCGGATGATGGCTACACCTTC
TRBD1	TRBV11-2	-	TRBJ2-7	CASGLSSGTGGHEQYF	TGTGCCAGCGGCTTATCCTCCGGGACAGGGGGCCACGAGCAGTACTTC
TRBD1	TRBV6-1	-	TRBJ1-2	CASRHLRDRGLYGYTF	TGTGCCAGCAGACATTTACGGGACAGGGGGCTCTATGGCTACACCTTC
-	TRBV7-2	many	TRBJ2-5	CASSPGLEETQYF	TGTGCCAGCAGCCCTGGACTGGAAGAGACCCAGTACTTC
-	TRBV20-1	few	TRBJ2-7	CSALGPERLYEQYF	TGCAGTGCTCTTGGACCCGAAAGGCTCTACGAGCAGTACTTC
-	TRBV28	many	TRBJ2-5	CASSLYQEDRLSDQETQYF	TGTGCCAGCAGTTTATACCAAGAAGACAGGTTAAGTGACCAAGAGACCCAGTACTTC